Following are 24 T cell receptor beta chains from one sample sequenced in a study of blood T cell repertoires in COVID-19. The table came from immunoSEQ multiplex PCR; TCRdb's copy has only in-frame clones and leaves some out. The sample consists of over 200,000 clones, about 87% of them appearing once. The sequencing input was peripheral blood. Receptors originate from a man aged 25-45 years with COVID-19, enrolled during active disease.

As to this clone: This specimen includes other DNA sequences encoding the same CDR3. The chain carries TRBV6-4 and TRBJ1-6, with TRBD1 matching over 9 bases. CDR1 MRHNA and CDR2 SNTAGT come from the germline V gene. This CDR3 contains 15 residues. V trimming: 0 bases; J trimming: 7 bases; junction bases outside the gene matches: 1. The CDR3 nucleotides read TGTGCCAGCAGTGACTCCGGGACAGGGAATTCACCCCTCCACTTT. Translation gives CASSDSGTGNSPLHF.

The chain employs TRBV24-1 and TRBJ1-5; the match to TRBD1 covers 11 bases. The CDR3 has 14 residues. Germline V CDR1 and CDR2: KGHDR, SFDVKD. V lost 2 bases to trimming and J lost 14 bases; unmatched junction nucleotides: 7. CDR3 DNA sequence: TGTGCCACCAGTGATTCGAGGACAGGGGGCTTGGAGCATTTT. This sequence encodes CATSDSRTGGLEHF.

The chain employs TRBV3-1 (or the pseudogene TRBV3-2) and TRBJ2-7; 9 positions match TRBD1. The germline CDR1 and CDR2 sequences are LGHDT and YNNKEL (reference sequence). V gave up 5 bases and J gave up 4 bases; unmatched junction bases: 9. The CDR3 covers 15 residues. The DNA for the CDR3 is TGTGCCAGCAGCTCCGGGACAGGGTCATTATACGAGCAGTACTTC. Amino acids: CASSSGTGSLYEQYF.

The chain recombines TRBV7-2 with TRBJ1-2, with D uncertain. Germline loops: CDR1 SGHTA, CDR2 FQGNSA. The V end was cut by 0 bases, the J end by 1 base, with 6 bases between. CDR3 length equals 14 residues. Here the CDR3 reads CASSLAGVNYGYTF. In DNA form, the CDR3 reads TGTGCCAGCAGCTTAGCGGGAGTTAACTATGGCTACACCTTC.

The chain carries TRBV10-2 and TRBJ2-7, with D hard to call. The CDR3 runs to 16 residues. V was cut by 3 bases and J by 0 bases, with 15 bases left in between. Germline V gives CDR1 WSHSY, CDR2 SAAADI. The CDR3 DNA sequence: TGCGCCAGCAGTGATCTAGGCGATAGGAGCTCCTACGAGCAGTACTTC. Its protein product is CASSDLGDRSSYEQYF.

This clone was observed a single time. The gene calls are TRBV28 and TRBJ1-2, with 9 bases fitting TRBD1. Germline V CDR1 and CDR2: MDHEN, SYDVKM. V gave up 6 bases and J gave up 2 bases; unmatched junction bases: 16. This CDR3 spans 18 amino acids. CDR3 nucleotides: TGTGCCAGCAGCCTATCACATGCCGGACAGGGGTCGAACTATGGCTACACCTTC. Residues: CASSLSHAGQGSNYGYTF.

The rearrangement joins TRBV28 to TRBJ2-7, with D perhaps matching TRBD1 (6 bases). The germline gives CDR1 MDHEN, CDR2 SYDVKM. Between the trimmed V and J ends, which lost 8 bases and 2 bases, there was a span of 13 bases. The CDR3 runs to 13 residues. The CDR3 protein is CASRRDTTYEQYF. The CDR3 DNA reads TGTGCCAGCCGCCGGGACACGACCTACGAGCAGTACTTC.

The chain recombines TRBV24-1 with TRBJ1-5; TRBD1 matches 8 bases. Trimming cost V 1 base and J 0 bases; bases outside gene matches: 13. This CDR3 region has 20 residues. CDR1 and CDR2 from the germline V gene are KGHDR and SFDVKD. CDR3 nucleotides: TGTGCCACCAGTGATTTTAGGACAGGGAAGGCTCCATATAGCAATCAGCCCCAGCATTTT. It encodes CATSDFRTGKAPYSNQPQHF.

The J gene is TRBJ1-2, the V gene TRBV4-3; a weak D match, TRBD1 (5 bases). The CDR3 is 15 residues long. The ends were cut back, 0 bases at V and 4 bases at J, with 12 bases in the middle. Germline CDR1 LGHNA, CDR2 YSLEER. The CDR3 DNA follows: TGCGCCAGCAGCCAAGATTTAGGGGAAAGCTATGGCTACACCTTC. Translated: CASSQDLGESYGYTF.

This chain connects TRBV6-6 to TRBJ1-2; D possibly corresponds to TRBD1 (5 bases). Germline values: CDR1 MNHNY, CDR2 SVGAGI (reference sequence). This CDR3 spans 14 amino acids. Trimming took off 7 bases at V and 5 bases at J, with 17 bases between the two ends. This chain's CDR3 is CASTHGRGEYGYTF. Written as DNA, the CDR3 is TGTGCCAGCACCCACGGTAGGGGCGAGTATGGCTACACCTTC.

The rearrangement uses TRBV24-1 and TRBJ2-1, with 12 positions matching TRBD2. This CDR3 has 17 residues. Trimming cost V 4 bases and J 1 base; bases outside gene matches: 4. Looked up from germline, CDR1 is KGHDR and CDR2 is SFDVKD. The CDR3 sequence is CATSDPSGGASYNEQFF. As DNA, the CDR3 is TGTGCCACCAGTGACCCTAGCGGGGGGGCGTCCTACAATGAGCAGTTCTTC.

The chain employs TRBV6-2 or TRBV6-3 and TRBJ2-7; 15 positions match TRBD2. Trimming took 0 bases from V and 2 from J; bases not matched to a gene: 8. Germline CDR1 is MNHEY and CDR2 is SVGEGT. The CDR3 covers 19 residues. The CDR3 bases are TGTGCCAGCAGTTACTCAGTCACGGGACTAGCGGGGGGAGCCTACGAGCAGTACTTC. Protein product: CASSYSVTGLAGGAYEQYF.

The genes are TRBV5-6 and TRBJ2-3; no clear D. The germline V gene has CDR1 SGHDT and CDR2 YYEEEE. Between the trimmed V and J ends, which lost 2 bases and 2 bases, there was a span of 3 bases. The CDR3 extends over 12 amino acids. In nucleotides, the CDR3 is TGTGCCAGCAGCTTCAACACAGATACGCAGTATTTT. Its translation: CASSFNTDTQYF.

The chain couples TRBV3-1 (or the pseudogene TRBV3-2) to TRBJ2-7, with 7 bases matching TRBD2. The CDR3 extends over 16 amino acids. Germline V lookup: CDR1 LGHDT, CDR2 YNNKEL (reference sequence). The junction had 13 bases not matched to a gene; V was cut back by 4 bases and J by 4 bases. The CDR3 DNA sequence: TGTGCCAGCAGCCCCAAAGCGGGATCAGCGGGGTACGAGCAGTACTTC. Translation: CASSPKAGSAGYEQYF.

The rearrangement uses TRBV30 and TRBJ1-4; D unresolved. V lost 0 bases to trimming and J lost 0 bases, with 17 bases between them. The CDR3 is 18 amino acids. The germline V gene has CDR1 GTSNPN and CDR2 SVGIG (reference sequence). The CDR3 DNA is TGTGCCTGGAGTGTGTTTGAGTACTCTTTCGCAACTAATGAAAAACTGTTTTTT. It codes for CAWSVFEYSFATNEKLFF.

CDR3 sequence (DNA): TGTGCCAGCAGCTTAGTAATCTCTGGGAGCGGGAGCCTTCCAGATACGCAGTATTTT. It encodes CASSLVISGSGSLPDTQYF. The rearrangement links TRBV7-2 to TRBJ2-3; 8 positions agree with TRBD2. Germline V gives CDR1 SGHTA, CDR2 FQGNSA. CDR3 length equals 19 residues. Trimming took 1 base from V and 4 from J; bases not matched to a gene: 16. Full variable domain (remainder filled in from reference TRBV7-2 and TRBJ2-3): GAGVSQSPSNKVTEKGKDVELRCDPISGHTALYWYRQSLGQGLEFLIYFQGNSAPDKSGLPSDRFSAERTGGSVSTLTIQRTQQEDSAVYLCASSLVISGSGSLPDTQYFGPGTRLTVL.

The chain has TRBV19 and TRBJ1-1, with a possible D match to TRBD1 (5 bases). V was clipped by 1 base and J by 5 bases, with 17 bases between them. Looked up from germline, CDR1 is LNHDA and CDR2 is SQIVND (reference sequence). The CDR3 is 16 residues long. CDR3 nucleotide sequence: TGTGCCAGTAGTATAGCATTCGGGGGAATGATTACTGAAGCTTTCTTT. It specifies CASSIAFGGMITEAFF.

This clone was seen only once. The V gene is TRBV6-5, the J gene TRBJ1-1; 9 positions match TRBD1. The CDR3 contains 15 residues. With 6 bases clipped from V and 0 bases from J, the junction kept 5 bases outside the gene matches. Per germline, CDR1 MNHEY and CDR2 SVGAGI. The CDR3 protein is CASRMGDRVNTEAFF. CDR3 in DNA: TGTGCCAGCAGGATGGGGGACAGGGTGAACACTGAAGCTTTCTTT.

V usage is TRBV19 and J usage is TRBJ2-2; maybe TRBD2 (6 bases). This CDR3 spans 18 amino acids. Trimming removed 7 bases at V and 5 bases at J, with 26 bases between. Germline CDR1 LNHDA, CDR2 SQIVND (reference sequence). This chain's CDR3 is CASTLGVLVGGRTGELFF. The CDR3 bases are TGTGCCAGTACTTTAGGGGTATTAGTGGGAGGTCGAACCGGGGAGCTGTTTTTT. The full variable domain, in which reference TRBV19 and TRBJ2-2 provide the parts outside the CDR3, is DGGITQSPKYLFRKEGQNVTLSCEQNLNHDAMYWYRQDPGQGLRLIYYSQIVNDFQKGDIAEGYSVSREKKESFPLTVTSAQKNPTAFYLCASTLGVLVGGRTGELFFGEGSRLTVL.

The chain couples TRBV19 to TRBJ2-6, with D hard to call. The CDR3 is 14 amino acids. Germline V gene data show CDR1 as LNHDA and CDR2 as SQIVND (reference sequence). V lost 5 bases and J lost 0, with 5 bases in between. This CDR3 reads CASSVYSGANVLTF. In nucleotides, the CDR3 is TGTGCCAGTAGTGTTTACTCTGGGGCCAACGTCCTGACTTTC.

The CDR3 sequence: CASSYPGQGVRGELFF. DNA of the CDR3: TGTGCCAGCAGTTACCCGGGACAGGGAGTGAGAGGGGAGCTGTTTTTT. The genes are TRBV6-2 or TRBV6-3 and TRBJ2-2, with 9 bases matching TRBD1. CDR1 and CDR2 from the germline V gene are MNHEY and SVGEGT. The CDR3 runs 16 residues. With V trimmed by 2 bases and J by 8 bases, 9 bases remained unmatched.

The chain uses TRBV6-6 and TRBJ2-7, with D possibly being TRBD1 (5 bases). CDR1 and CDR2 (germline): MNHNY, SVGAGI (reference sequence). The CDR3 has 13 amino acids. V shed 6 bases and J shed 0 bases, with 9 bases lying between them. CDR3 sequence: CASRAGPSYEQYF. CDR3 bases: TGTGCCAGCAGGGCAGGGCCCTCCTACGAGCAGTACTTC.

This chain joins TRBV24-1 and TRBJ1-4; the D is unclear. V was trimmed by 6 bases and J by 0 bases, leaving 10 bases between them. The CDR3 runs to 15 residues. Germline V gene lookup returns CDR1 KGHDR and CDR2 SFDVKD. CDR3 in DNA: TGTGCCACCAGTTCAGGCCCGGCAACTAATGAAAAACTGTTTTTT. This encodes CATSSGPATNEKLFF.

This chain joins TRBV7-2 and TRBJ1-3, with TRBD1 matching over 8 bases. The length of the CDR3 is 18 residues. V lost 4 bases, J lost 4 bases, and 15 bases stayed unmatched. The germline CDR1 and CDR2 sequences are SGHTA and FQGNSA. The chain's CDR3 is CASSSNARGLRMGNTIYF. The CDR3 coding sequence is TGTGCCAGCAGCTCCAACGCCAGGGGGCTGAGAATGGGAAACACCATATATTTT.